Each of the 25 T cell receptor beta chains below was sequenced from the same sample in a study of CD8 T cells in Susac syndrome. It was with random hexamers that roughly 0.45 to 1 ug RNA was reverse transcribed. A single record per CDR3 protein comes from TCRdb applying MiXCR to the immunoSEQ multiplex PCR reads. The profile shows about 140,000 distinct CDR3 sequences, 95% of them singletons. Sample: CD8+ T cells from PBMCs. The receptors stem from a human donor with Susac syndrome.

As concerns this clonotype: At one end the junction does not follow the germline gene, possibly because of a read error. This rearrangement joins TRBV5-1 to TRBJ2-3, with D perhaps TRBD1 (6 bases). The germline V gene has CDR1 SGHRS and CDR2 YFSETQ. This CDR3 region has 12 residues. Here the CDR3 reads CASSLEGGPRHF. Written as DNA, the CDR3 is TGCGCCAGCAGCTTGGAAGGGGGACCCCGGCATTTT.

The J gene is TRBJ2-1, the V gene TRBV5-1; D unresolved. The CDR3 totals 15 residues. The V gene lost 5 bases and the J gene lost 6 bases, with 18 bases spanning the gap. Germline loops: CDR1 SGHRS, CDR2 YFSETQ. CDR3 protein: CASSDPAEIINEQFF. CDR3 nucleotide sequence: TGCGCCAGCAGTGATCCGGCGGAGATAATCAATGAGCAGTTCTTC.

This CDR3 reads CASSVATFGTPPYEQYF. The DNA for the CDR3 is TGTGCCAGCAGCGTGGCAACTTTCGGGACTCCCCCCTACGAGCAGTACTTC. The J gene is TRBJ2-7, the V gene TRBV9, with a possible D match to TRBD2 (6 bases). Germline-derived CDR1 and CDR2 are SGDLS and YYNGEE. V was pared by 2 bases and J by 2 bases, with 20 bases between. This CDR3 comprises 17 residues.

The chain carries TRBV5-1 and TRBJ1-1, with 7 positions matching TRBD1. The CDR3 length is 14 residues. Germline CDR1 is SGHRS and CDR2 is YFSETQ. V lost 4 bases, J lost 1 base, and 4 bases stayed unmatched. Here the CDR3 reads CASSGGTANTEAFF. The CDR3 DNA follows: TGCGCCAGCAGCGGGGGGACAGCGAACACTGAAGCTTTCTTT.

The V call is TRBV7-4, the J call TRBJ1-1; a possible D gene is TRBD1 (6 bases). CDR1 is SGHVT and CDR2 is SQSDAQ in the germline V gene. The V gene lost 5 bases and the J gene lost 3 bases, with 19 bases spanning the gap. The CDR3 runs to 16 residues. DNA of the CDR3: TGTGCCAGCAGCAACCGGACCGGACAGATGTACACTGAAGCTTTCTTT. Translation gives CASSNRTGQMYTEAFF.

J is TRBJ2-3 and V is TRBV15; 7 bases line up with TRBD1. This CDR3 is built from 14 residues. J lost 4 bases, V lost 1 base, and 2 bases had no gene match. The germline V gene encodes CDR1 LNHNV and CDR2 YYDKDF (reference sequence). The CDR3 DNA reads as TGTGCCACCAGCAGAGGACAGGGTTCAGATACGCAGTATTTT. Translated: CATSRGQGSDTQYF.

The chain recombines TRBV28 with TRBJ2-3, with D hard to call. Germline values: CDR1 MDHEN, CDR2 SYDVKM. The CDR3 covers 12 residues. The V end was cut by 3 bases, the J end by 7 bases, with 8 bases between. CDR3 in DNA: TGTGCCAGCAGTTTGAACCGGTATACGCAGTATTTT. Amino acid sequence: CASSLNRYTQYF.

The V gene is TRBV30, the J gene TRBJ2-3; 7 bases match TRBD2. With V trimmed by 4 bases and J by 2 bases, 9 bases remained unmatched. CDR3 length equals 15 residues. Per the germline V gene, CDR1 is GTSNPN and CDR2 is SVGIG (reference sequence). CDR3 nucleotide sequence: TGTGCCTGGATCGGGCCTAGCGGAACCACAGATACGCAGTATTTT. It yields the protein CAWIGPSGTTDTQYF.

The gene calls are TRBV9 and TRBJ2-7, with D possibly TRBD1 on 6 matching bases. The CDR3 length is 16 residues. Trimming took off 4 bases at V and 1 base at J, with 18 bases between the two ends. Germline CDR1 reads SGDLS; CDR2 reads YYNGEE. The CDR3 loop reads CASSPKVGGSSYEQYF. The CDR3 DNA reads TGTGCCAGCAGCCCAAAGGTAGGGGGATCTTCCTACGAGCAGTACTTC.

V usage is TRBV19 and J usage is TRBJ2-7; D is tentatively TRBD1 or TRBD2 (5 bases each). CDR1 is LNHDA and CDR2 is SQIVND in the germline V gene (reference sequence). This CDR3 is 15 amino acids long. The germline V and J ends were trimmed by 3 bases and 5 bases, with 17 bases remaining between them. This CDR3 reads CASSIIPGPKDEQYF. The CDR3 bases are TGTGCCAGTAGTATTATCCCGGGACCGAAAGACGAGCAGTACTTC. The variable domain in full, completed from reference TRBV19 and TRBJ2-7, reads DGGITQSPKYLFRKEGQNVTLSCEQNLNHDAMYWYRQDPGQGLRLIYYSQIVNDFQKGDIAEGYSVSREKKESFPLTVTSAQKNPTAFYLCASSIIPGPKDEQYFGPGTRLTVT.

The chain employs TRBV7-9 and TRBJ2-4; D is undetermined. The CDR3 covers 17 residues. Per the germline V gene, CDR1 is SEHNR and CDR2 is FQNEAQ (reference sequence). Trimming pared 1 base from V and 5 bases from J, leaving 18 bases between. The DNA of the CDR3 is TGTGCCAGCAGCTTAGGCGGCCCCAGTTGGGCGCAAAACATTCAGTACTTC. Translation gives CASSLGGPSWAQNIQYF.

V usage is TRBV6-5 and J usage is TRBJ1-5, with D possibly being TRBD1 (5 bases). CDR3 size: 19 residues. V lost 2 bases to trimming and J lost 2 bases, with 22 bases between them. CDR1 and CDR2 (germline): MNHEY, SVGAGI. CDR3 DNA: TGTGCCAGCAGTTACCGGACCGATCTTGGGGGGGACCGCAATCAGCCCCAGCATTTT. Protein product: CASSYRTDLGGDRNQPQHF.

The chain employs TRBV7-6 and TRBJ1-4, with 7 bases lining up with TRBD1. V was clipped by 6 bases and J by 4 bases; unmatched bases: 11. Germline CDR1 and CDR2: SGHVS and FNYEAQ. The CDR3 spans 16 residues. For the CDR3, the DNA is TGTGCCAGCAGTTCCGCTATAGGGGGCATTAATGAAAAACTGTTTTTT. This codes for CASSSAIGGINEKLFF. The full variable domain, completed using reference TRBV7-6 and TRBJ1-4, is GAGVSQSPRYKVTKRGQDVALRCDPISGHVSLYWYRQALGQGPEFLTYFNYEAQQDKSGLPNDRFSAERPEGSISTLTIQRTEQRDSAMYRCASSSAIGGINEKLFFGSGTQLSVL.

This clonotype was seen a few times. J is TRBJ1-5 and V is TRBV19, with D possibly matching TRBD1 (5 bases). The CDR3 has 15 residues. Germline CDR1 LNHDA, CDR2 SQIVND (reference sequence). The germline V and J ends were trimmed by 6 bases and 1 base, with 13 bases remaining between them. This CDR3 reads CASSPGTASNQPQHF. CDR3 DNA: TGTGCCAGTAGCCCCGGGACGGCGAGCAATCAGCCCCAGCATTTT.

The chain carries TRBV6-2 or TRBV6-3 and TRBJ2-2; 7 bases align to TRBD2. The CDR3 has 13 amino acids. The junction had 4 bases not matched to a gene; V was cut back by 8 bases and J by 4 bases. CDR1 and CDR2 (germline): MNHEY, SVGEGT. CDR3 nucleotides: TGTGCCAGCGAAGGCGGGGGCACCGGGGAGCTGTTTTTT. This translates into CASEGGGTGELFF.

The CDR3 DNA reads as TGTGCCAGCAGCCTTTCCGGACATCCATCCTACGAGCAGTACTTC. Translating it yields CASSLSGHPSYEQYF. The V call is TRBV14, the J call TRBJ2-7, with D possibly TRBD1 on 5 matching bases. V was shortened by 4 bases and J by 1 base, with 14 bases between the two germline ends. The V gene's germline CDR1 is SGHDN and CDR2 FVKESK. The CDR3 length is 15 residues. Full variable domain (rest looked up from reference TRBV14 and TRBJ2-7): EAGVTQFPSHSVIEKGQTVTLRCDPISGHDNLYWYRRVMGKEIKFLLHFVKESKQDESGMPNNRFLAERTGGTYSTLKVQPAELEDSGVYFCASSLSGHPSYEQYFGPGTRLTVT.

Only one count was recorded for this clonotype. This sequence joins TRBV12-3 or TRBV12-4 and TRBJ2-1; D uncertain. The germline V and J ends were trimmed by 3 bases and 8 bases, with 11 bases remaining between them. CDR3 length: 13 amino acids. CDR3 protein: CASSFNNPHEQFF. The DNA of the CDR3 is TGTGCCAGCAGTTTTAACAATCCCCATGAGCAGTTCTTC.

This chain connects TRBV20-1 to TRBJ2-5; possible D gene TRBD1, 6 bases. V shed 0 bases and J shed 5 bases, with 13 bases lying between them. CDR3 length: 14 residues. Germline V gene data show CDR1 as DFQATT and CDR2 as SNEGSKA (reference sequence). For the CDR3, the DNA is TGCAGTGCTAGAGAGTTAGGGGGTTGGGAGACCCAGTACTTC. Its protein product is CSARELGGWETQYF.

The rearrangement joins TRBV27 to TRBJ2-7, with D perhaps being TRBD1 or TRBD2 (6 bases each). CDR3 length: 12 amino acids. Germline loops: CDR1 MNHEY, CDR2 SMNVEV (reference sequence). V lost 8 bases to trimming and J lost 2 bases, with 10 bases between them. The DNA of the CDR3 is TGTGCCAGCGGGGGGCAGCCCTACGAGCAGTACTTC. Protein product: CASGGQPYEQYF.

The gene calls are TRBV12-3 or TRBV12-4 and TRBJ2-1; 9 positions match TRBD1. The CDR3 loop spans 15 amino acids. With 3 bases clipped from V and 7 bases from J, the junction kept 7 bases outside the gene matches. The CDR3 region has the DNA TGTGCCAGCAGTTTGGCGGGACAGGGCCTGAATGAGCAGTTCTTC. Protein: CASSLAGQGLNEQFF.

V usage is TRBV5-1 and J usage is TRBJ1-2; D might be TRBD1 (5 bases). CDR1 is SGHRS and CDR2 is YFSETQ in the germline V gene. The CDR3 is 12 amino acids. Trimming took off 5 bases at V and 5 bases at J, with 10 bases between the two ends. CDR3 nucleotides: TGCGCCAGCAGTTACGACAGTTATGGCTACACCTTC. As protein: CASSYDSYGYTF.

The rearrangement links TRBV5-4 to TRBJ1-1, with D possibly TRBD1 on 6 matching bases. The germline CDR1 and CDR2 sequences are SGHNT and YYREEE (reference sequence). Trimming took off 6 bases at V and 0 bases at J, with 15 bases between the two ends. The CDR3 runs 15 residues. CDR3 in DNA: TGTGCCAGCACCTCAACGACAGGCCTGAACACTGAAGCTTTCTTT. Amino acids: CASTSTTGLNTEAFF.

The genes are TRBV27 and TRBJ2-7, with 10 bases that match TRBD2. CDR1 and CDR2 (germline): MNHEY, SMNVEV (reference sequence). The CDR3 runs to 18 residues. V dropped 0 bases and J dropped 2; count of bases not matched to a gene: 10. The chain's CDR3 is CASSLSPILAGVPYEQYF. CDR3 nucleotides: TGTGCCAGCAGTTTATCCCCTATTCTAGCGGGAGTCCCCTACGAGCAGTACTTC.

In its sample, this clonotype was seen once. The chain employs TRBV24-1 and TRBJ2-2; 9 bases match TRBD2. V trimming: 2 bases; J trimming: 7 bases; junction bases outside the gene matches: 10. CDR1 is KGHDR and CDR2 is SFDVKD in the germline V gene. There are 17 residues in the CDR3. The CDR3 DNA reads TGTGCCACCAGTGATTCCCTTCCTAGCGGGAAGGTCGGGGAGCTGTTTTTT. Translating it yields CATSDSLPSGKVGELFF.

The chain employs TRBV29-1 and TRBJ1-1; D gene uncertain. Trimming removed 4 bases at V and 1 base at J, with 4 bases between. The germline gives CDR1 SQVTM, CDR2 ANQGSEA. The CDR3 is made up of 11 amino acids. CDR3: CSVGQNTEAFF. The CDR3 bases are TGCAGCGTTGGCCAGAACACTGAAGCTTTCTTT.